The TCR beta chain under discussion was sequenced for a study of CD8+CD57+ T cells in acquired aplastic anemia. Background on the study: On average, sorted CD4+ and CD8+ cells gave 3 to 4 ug of DNA. Points from the study as a whole: Overlap between patients and controls comprised about 28 CD8+ CDR3 sequences.

Unmatched junction bases numbered 10, after V lost 6 bases and J lost 3 bases. Germline CDR1 MNHNS, CDR2 SASEGT. This CDR3 has 15 amino acids. This clonotype came up many times. The target antigen is unknown. Patients sequenced had flow cytometry evidence of CD8+CD57+ cell expansion. Diagnosis of severe acquired aplastic anemia applied to all patients. Sampling of blood occurred while the patients had still received no therapy. Investigators profiled TCR beta VDJ and CDR3 from genomic DNA template. TCRdb called the reads again in MiXCR, with one record for every CDR3 protein. The sample carries under 350,000 distinct CDR3 sequences, about three fifths recorded once.

The sample taken for sequencing was sorted CD4+, CD8+, or CD8+CD57+ T cells (not recorded which) from PBMCs. The chain recombines TRBV6-1 with TRBJ2-7, with 8 bases aligning to TRBD1. This clonotype was obtained from a human donor with aplastic anemia. The CDR3 DNA reads as TGTGCCAGCAGAAGGGACAGGCGACCAATCTACGAGCAGTACTTC. It yields the protein CASRRDRRPIYEQYF.